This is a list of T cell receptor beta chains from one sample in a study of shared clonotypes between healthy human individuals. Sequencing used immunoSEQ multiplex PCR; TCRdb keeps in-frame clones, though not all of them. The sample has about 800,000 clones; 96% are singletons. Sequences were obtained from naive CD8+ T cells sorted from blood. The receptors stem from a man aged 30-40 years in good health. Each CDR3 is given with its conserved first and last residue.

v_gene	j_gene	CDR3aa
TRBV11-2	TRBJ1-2	CASSFPGGNYGYTF
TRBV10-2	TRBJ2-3	CASSGDRDFGQYF
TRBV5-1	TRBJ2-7	CASSLELAGVYEQYF
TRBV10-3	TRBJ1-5	CAISLEDSHSNQPQHF
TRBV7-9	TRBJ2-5	CASRMGLQETQYF
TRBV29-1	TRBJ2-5	CSVEGVLQGIRETQYF
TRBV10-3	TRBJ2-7	CATTMEFSYEQYF
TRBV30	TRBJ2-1	CAWRPSRGLAAYNEQFF
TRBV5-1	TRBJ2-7	CASSFRDSTYEQYF
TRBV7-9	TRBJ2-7	CASSSPGDEHYEQYF
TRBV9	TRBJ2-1	CASSVWLAGYNEQFF
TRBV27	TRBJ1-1	CASSLSGRGTFF
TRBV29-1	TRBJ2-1	CSVEGTSGYSSYNEQFF
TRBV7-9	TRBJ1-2	CASSLTVSGARNGYTF
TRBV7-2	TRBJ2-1	CASSSRRALPIYNEQFF
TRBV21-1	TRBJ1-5	CASSKETVHRGSNQPQHF